The 3 T cell receptor beta chains below were found in one sample sequenced in a study of T cell responses to AZD1222 COVID-19 vaccine. Assay used: immunoSEQ multiplex PCR; TCRdb lists only in-frame clones, some missing. The sample contains about 69,000 clones, 83% of which appear only once. The material sequenced was peripheral blood, taken 28 days after the second AZD1222 dose. The receptors shown here come from an adult who received the AZD1222 COVID-19 vaccine.

V gene TRBV10-3 combines with J gene TRBJ1-4; D not resolved. The germline V and J ends were trimmed by 6 bases and 8 bases, with 13 bases remaining between them. The germline CDR1 and CDR2 sequences are ENHRY and SYGVKD. The CDR3 consists of 13 residues. In nucleotides, the CDR3 is TGTGCCATCAGACCGGGCTTGCTGGAAAAACTGTTTTTT. Residues: CAIRPGLLEKLFF.

The chain recombines TRBV27 with TRBJ2-3, with D unresolved. Germline V gene sequence: CDR1 MNHEY, CDR2 SMNVEV (reference sequence). The CDR3 is 13 residues long. Trimming took off 7 bases at V and 4 bases at J, with 12 bases between the two ends. Here the CDR3 reads CASMGGDSDTQYF. In DNA, the CDR3 is TGTGCCAGCATGGGTGGCGACTCAGATACGCAGTATTTT.

The rearrangement joins TRBV2 to TRBJ1-1; a possible D gene is TRBD1 (6 bases). The CDR3 covers 11 residues. Deletions cut 8 bases from V and 11 bases from J, with 15 bases between. Per germline, CDR1 SNHLY and CDR2 FYNNEI. The CDR3 here is CASGNREGAFF. CDR3 nucleotide sequence: TGTGCCAGCGGCAACAGGGAAGGGGCTTTCTTT.